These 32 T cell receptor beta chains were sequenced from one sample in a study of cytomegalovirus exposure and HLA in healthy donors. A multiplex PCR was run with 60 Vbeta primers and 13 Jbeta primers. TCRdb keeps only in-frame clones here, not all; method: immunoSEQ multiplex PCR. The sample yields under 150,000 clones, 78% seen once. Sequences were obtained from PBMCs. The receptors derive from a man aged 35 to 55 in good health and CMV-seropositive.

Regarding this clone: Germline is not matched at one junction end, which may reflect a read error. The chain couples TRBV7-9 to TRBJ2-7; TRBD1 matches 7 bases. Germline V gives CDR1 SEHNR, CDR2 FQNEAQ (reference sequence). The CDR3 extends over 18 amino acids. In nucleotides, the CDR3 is TGTTCCAGCAGCTTAGTGGGGGCTGCAGGGGGTCGCTCCTACGAGCAGTACTTC. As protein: CSSSLVGAAGGRSYEQYF.

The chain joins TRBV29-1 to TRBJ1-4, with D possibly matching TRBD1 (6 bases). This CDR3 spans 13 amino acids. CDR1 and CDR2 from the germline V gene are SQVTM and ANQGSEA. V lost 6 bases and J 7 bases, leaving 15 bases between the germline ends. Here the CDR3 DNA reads TGCAGCGTCCGACAGGAGTGGAGTGAAAAACTGTTTTTT. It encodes CSVRQEWSEKLFF.

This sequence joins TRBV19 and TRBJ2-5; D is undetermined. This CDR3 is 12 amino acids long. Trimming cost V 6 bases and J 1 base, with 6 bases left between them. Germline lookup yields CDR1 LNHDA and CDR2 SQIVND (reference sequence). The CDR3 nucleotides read TGTGCCAGTAGGGCTAGCCAAGAGACCCAGTACTTC. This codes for CASRASQETQYF.

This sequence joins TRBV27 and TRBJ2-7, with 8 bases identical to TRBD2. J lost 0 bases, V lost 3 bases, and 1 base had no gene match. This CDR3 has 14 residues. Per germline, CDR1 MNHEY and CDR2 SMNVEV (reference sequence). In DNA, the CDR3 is TGTGCCAGCAGTTTCAGCGGGAGCTCCTACGAGCAGTACTTC. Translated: CASSFSGSSYEQYF.

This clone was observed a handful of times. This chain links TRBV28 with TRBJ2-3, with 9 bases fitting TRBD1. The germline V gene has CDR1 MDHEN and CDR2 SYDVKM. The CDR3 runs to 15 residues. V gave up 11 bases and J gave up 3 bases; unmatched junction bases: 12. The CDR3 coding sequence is TGTGCCGGGGGGAAAGGGACAGGGTTTACAGATACGCAGTATTTT. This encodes CAGGKGTGFTDTQYF.

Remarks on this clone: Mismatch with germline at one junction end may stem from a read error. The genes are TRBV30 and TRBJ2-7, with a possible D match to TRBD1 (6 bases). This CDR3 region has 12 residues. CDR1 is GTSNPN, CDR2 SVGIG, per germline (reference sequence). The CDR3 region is CSWRTDSYEQYF. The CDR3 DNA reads TGTTCCTGGAGAACGGACAGCTACGAGCAGTACTTC.

The CDR3 sequence: CASRVGRVFYEKLFF. CDR3 sequence (DNA): TGTGCCAGCAGGGTGGGCAGGGTCTTCTATGAAAAACTGTTTTTT. The chain employs TRBV6-1 and TRBJ1-4; perhaps TRBD1 as D (5 bases). The germline V gene encodes CDR1 MNHNS and CDR2 SASEGT. V was trimmed by 6 bases and J by 6 bases, leaving 17 bases between them. The CDR3 length is 15 residues.

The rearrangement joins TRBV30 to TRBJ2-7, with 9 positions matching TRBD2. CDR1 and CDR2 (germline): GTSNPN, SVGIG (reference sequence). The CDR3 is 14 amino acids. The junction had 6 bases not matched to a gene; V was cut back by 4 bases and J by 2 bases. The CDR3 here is CAWTSGALAYEQYF. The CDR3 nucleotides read TGTGCCTGGACTAGCGGGGCACTAGCCTACGAGCAGTACTTC.

The CDR3 nucleotides are TGTGCCAGCAGTTACTCAGGACTAGCGGTCTACGAGCAGTACTTC. Encoded protein: CASSYSGLAVYEQYF. The J gene is TRBJ2-7, the V gene TRBV6-5, with 10 nucleotides matching TRBD2. The germline gives CDR1 MNHEY, CDR2 SVGAGI. V was clipped by 0 bases and J by 3 bases; unmatched bases: 2. The CDR3 contains 15 residues.

CDR3 nucleotides: TGCGCCAGCAGCAAACGTAAGGGGCTAGCGGGAGAGCTGACATACAATGAGCAGTTCTTC. This encodes CASSKRKGLAGELTYNEQFF. This chain uses TRBV4-3 with TRBJ2-1, with 10 bases matching TRBD2. The trim removed 5 bases at V and 4 bases at J, leaving 20 bases unmatched. Per the germline V gene, CDR1 is LGHNA and CDR2 is YSLEER. There are 20 residues in the CDR3.

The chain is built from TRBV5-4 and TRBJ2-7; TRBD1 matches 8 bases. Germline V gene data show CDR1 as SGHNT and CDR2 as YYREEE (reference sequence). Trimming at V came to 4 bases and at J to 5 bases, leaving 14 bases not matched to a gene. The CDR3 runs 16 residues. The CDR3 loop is CASSPRGKGTGDEQYF. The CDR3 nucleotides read TGTGCCAGCAGCCCAAGGGGTAAGGGGACAGGCGACGAGCAGTACTTC.

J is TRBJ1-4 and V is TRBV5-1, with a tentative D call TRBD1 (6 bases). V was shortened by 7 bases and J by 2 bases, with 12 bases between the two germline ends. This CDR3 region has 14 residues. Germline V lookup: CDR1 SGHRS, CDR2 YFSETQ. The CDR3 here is CASGRGQTNEKLFF. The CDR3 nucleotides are TGCGCCAGCGGCCGAGGACAGACTAATGAAAAACTGTTTTTT.

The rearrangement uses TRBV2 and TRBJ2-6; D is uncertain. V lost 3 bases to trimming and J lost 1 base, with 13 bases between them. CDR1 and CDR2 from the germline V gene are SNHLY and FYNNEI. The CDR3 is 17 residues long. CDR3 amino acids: CASSDPGSASGANVLTF. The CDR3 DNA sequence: TGTGCCAGCAGTGATCCCGGGTCTGCGTCTGGGGCCAACGTCCTGACTTTC.

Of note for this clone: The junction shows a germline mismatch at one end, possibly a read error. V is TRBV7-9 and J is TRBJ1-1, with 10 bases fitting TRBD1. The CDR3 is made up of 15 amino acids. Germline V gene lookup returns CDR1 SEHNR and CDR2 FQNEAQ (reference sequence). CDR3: CSSSSGTGDRTEAFF. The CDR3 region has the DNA TGTTCCAGCAGCTCCGGGACAGGGGATCGCACTGAAGCTTTCTTT.

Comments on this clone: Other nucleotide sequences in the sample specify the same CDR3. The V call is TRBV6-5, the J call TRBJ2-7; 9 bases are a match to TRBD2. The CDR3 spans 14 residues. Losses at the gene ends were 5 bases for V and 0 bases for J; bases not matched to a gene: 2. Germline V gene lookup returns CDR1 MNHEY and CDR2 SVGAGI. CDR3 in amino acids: CASSKREVSYEQYF. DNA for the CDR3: TGTGCCAGCAGTAAGCGGGAGGTCTCCTACGAGCAGTACTTC.

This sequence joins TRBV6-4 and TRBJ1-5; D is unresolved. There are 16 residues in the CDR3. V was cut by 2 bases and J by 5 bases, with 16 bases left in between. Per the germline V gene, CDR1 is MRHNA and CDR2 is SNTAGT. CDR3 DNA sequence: TGTGCCAGCAGTGACGCGAACAGCCGGTACTATCAGCCCCAGCATTTT. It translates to CASSDANSRYYQPQHF.

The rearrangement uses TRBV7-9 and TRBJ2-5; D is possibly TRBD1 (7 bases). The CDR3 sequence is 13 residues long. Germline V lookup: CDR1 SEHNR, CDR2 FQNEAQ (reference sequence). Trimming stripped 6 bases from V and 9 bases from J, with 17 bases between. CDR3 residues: CASSYRGPGAQYF. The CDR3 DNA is TGTGCCAGCAGTTACAGGGGCCCGGGGGCCCAGTACTTC.

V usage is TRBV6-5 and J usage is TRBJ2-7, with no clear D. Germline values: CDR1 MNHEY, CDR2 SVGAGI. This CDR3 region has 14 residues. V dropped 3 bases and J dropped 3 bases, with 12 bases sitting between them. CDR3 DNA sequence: TGTGCCAGCAGTTATCAGGTGGCGAGCTACGAGCAGTACTTC. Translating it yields CASSYQVASYEQYF.

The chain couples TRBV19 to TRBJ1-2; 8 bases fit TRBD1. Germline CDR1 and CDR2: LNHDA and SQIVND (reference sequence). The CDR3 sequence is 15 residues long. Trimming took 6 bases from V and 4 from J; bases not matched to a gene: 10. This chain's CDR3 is CASRNAGGAIYGYTF. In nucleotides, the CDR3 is TGTGCCAGTAGAAATGCAGGGGGCGCGATCTATGGCTACACCTTC.

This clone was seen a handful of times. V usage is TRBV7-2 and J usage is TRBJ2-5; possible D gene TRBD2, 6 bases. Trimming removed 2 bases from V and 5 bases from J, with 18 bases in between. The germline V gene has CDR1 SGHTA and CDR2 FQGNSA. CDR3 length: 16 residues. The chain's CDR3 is CASSLNPGLRGETQYF. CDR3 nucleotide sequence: TGTGCCAGCAGCTTAAACCCGGGACTTCGGGGGGAGACCCAGTACTTC. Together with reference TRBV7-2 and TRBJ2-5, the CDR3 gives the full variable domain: GAGVSQSPSNKVTEKGKDVELRCDPISGHTALYWYRQSLGQGLEFLIYFQGNSAPDKSGLPSDRFSAERTGGSVSTLTIQRTQQEDSAVYLCASSLNPGLRGETQYFGPGTRLLVL.

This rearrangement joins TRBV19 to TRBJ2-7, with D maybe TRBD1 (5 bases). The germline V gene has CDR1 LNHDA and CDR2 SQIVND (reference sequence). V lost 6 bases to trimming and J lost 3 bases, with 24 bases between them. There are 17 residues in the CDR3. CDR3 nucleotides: TGTGCCAGTAGCCATTATTCCCTGGGGCAGCAAATCTACGAGCAGTACTTC. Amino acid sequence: CASSHYSLGQQIYEQYF.

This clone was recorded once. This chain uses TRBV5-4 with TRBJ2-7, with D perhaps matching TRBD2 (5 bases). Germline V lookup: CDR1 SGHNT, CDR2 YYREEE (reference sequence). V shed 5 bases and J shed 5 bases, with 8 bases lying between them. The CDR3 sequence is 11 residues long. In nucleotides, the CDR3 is TGTGCCAGCAGACAACTAGACGAGCAGTACTTC. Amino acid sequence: CASRQLDEQYF.

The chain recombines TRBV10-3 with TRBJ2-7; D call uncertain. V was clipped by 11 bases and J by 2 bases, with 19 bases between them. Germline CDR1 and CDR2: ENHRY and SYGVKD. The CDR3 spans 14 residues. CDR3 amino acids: CASTQATTPYEQYF. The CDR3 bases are TGTGCCTCAACCCAAGCGACGACCCCCTACGAGCAGTACTTC.

The CDR3 nucleotides read TGTGCCAGCAGTGGGGAGAGGTTGCTGAACACTGAAGCTTTCTTT. It codes for CASSGERLLNTEAFF. This chain joins TRBV28 and TRBJ1-1; D is unresolved. The CDR3 is 15 residues long. Germline V gene data show CDR1 as MDHEN and CDR2 as SYDVKM. The ends were cut back, 5 bases at V and 0 bases at J, with 13 bases in the middle.

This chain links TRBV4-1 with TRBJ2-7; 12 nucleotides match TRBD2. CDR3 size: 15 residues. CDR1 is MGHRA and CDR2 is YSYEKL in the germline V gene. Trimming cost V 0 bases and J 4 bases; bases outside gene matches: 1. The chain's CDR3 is CASSQDTSGRYEQYF. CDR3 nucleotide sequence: TGCGCCAGCAGCCAAGATACTAGCGGGAGGTACGAGCAGTACTTC.

In DNA form, the CDR3 reads TGTGCCAGCTCACGTGTAGACGGAGACTACGAGCAGTACTTC. As protein: CASSRVDGDYEQYF. This chain uses TRBV18 with TRBJ2-7, with D unresolved. Germline V gene data show CDR1 as KGHSH and CDR2 as LQKENI. The CDR3 has 14 amino acids. Trimming took off 4 bases at V and 3 bases at J, with 13 bases between the two ends.

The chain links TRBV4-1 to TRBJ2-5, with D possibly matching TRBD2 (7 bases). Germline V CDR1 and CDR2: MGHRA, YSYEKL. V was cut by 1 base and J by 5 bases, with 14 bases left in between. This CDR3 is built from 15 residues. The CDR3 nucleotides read TGCGCCAGCAGCCAAGTAGGGGGGGGGCTGGAGACCCAGTACTTC. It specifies CASSQVGGGLETQYF.

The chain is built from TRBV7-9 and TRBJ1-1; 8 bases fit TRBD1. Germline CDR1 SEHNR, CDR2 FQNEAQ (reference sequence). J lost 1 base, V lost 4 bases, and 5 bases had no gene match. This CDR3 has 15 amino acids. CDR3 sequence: CASSSRGQENTEAFF. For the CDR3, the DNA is TGTGCCAGCAGCTCCAGGGGACAGGAGAACACTGAAGCTTTCTTT.

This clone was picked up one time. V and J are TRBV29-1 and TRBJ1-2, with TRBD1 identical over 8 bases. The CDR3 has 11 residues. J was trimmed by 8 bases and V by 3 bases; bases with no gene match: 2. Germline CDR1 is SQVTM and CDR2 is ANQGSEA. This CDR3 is CSVDGTGGYTF. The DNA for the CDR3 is TGCAGCGTTGACGGGACAGGAGGCTACACCTTC.

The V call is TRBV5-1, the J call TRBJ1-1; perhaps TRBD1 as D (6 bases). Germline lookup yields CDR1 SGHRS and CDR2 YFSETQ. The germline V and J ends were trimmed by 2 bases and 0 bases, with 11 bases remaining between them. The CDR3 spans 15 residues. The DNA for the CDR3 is TGCGCCAGCAGCTTAGCGGGGGCCGTGAACACTGAAGCTTTCTTT. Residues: CASSLAGAVNTEAFF.

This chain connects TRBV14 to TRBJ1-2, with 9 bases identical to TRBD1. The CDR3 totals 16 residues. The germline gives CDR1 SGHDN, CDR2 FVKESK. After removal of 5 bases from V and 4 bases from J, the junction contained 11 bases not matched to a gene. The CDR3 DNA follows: TGTGCCAGCAGCGCCAGGGGGACAGGGCTTCTCTATGGCTACACCTTC. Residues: CASSARGTGLLYGYTF.

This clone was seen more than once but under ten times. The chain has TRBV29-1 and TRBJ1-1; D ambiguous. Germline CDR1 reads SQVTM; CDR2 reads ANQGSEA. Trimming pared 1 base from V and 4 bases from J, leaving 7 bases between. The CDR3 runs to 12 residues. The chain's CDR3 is CSVEVQSTEAFF. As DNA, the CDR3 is TGCAGCGTTGAAGTCCAGTCCACTGAAGCTTTCTTT.